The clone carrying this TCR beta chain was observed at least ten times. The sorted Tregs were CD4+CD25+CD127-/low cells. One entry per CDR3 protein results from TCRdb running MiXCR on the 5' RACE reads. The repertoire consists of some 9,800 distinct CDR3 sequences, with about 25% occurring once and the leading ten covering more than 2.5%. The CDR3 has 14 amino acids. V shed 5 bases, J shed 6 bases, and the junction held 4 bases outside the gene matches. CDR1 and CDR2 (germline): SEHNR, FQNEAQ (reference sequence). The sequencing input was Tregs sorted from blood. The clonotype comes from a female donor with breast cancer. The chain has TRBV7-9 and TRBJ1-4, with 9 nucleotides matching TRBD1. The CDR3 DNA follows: TGTGCCAGCAGCCCCGGACAGGGGTATGAAAAACTGTTTTTT. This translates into CASSPGQGYEKLFF.